This TCR beta chain was documented in a study of cytomegalovirus exposure and HLA in healthy donors. V shed 10 bases and J 7 bases; nucleotides not matched to a gene: 7. Looked up from germline, CDR1 is MDHEN and CDR2 is SYDVKM. The CDR3 is made up of 13 amino acids. The study ran its PCR with 60 Vbeta and 13 Jbeta primers. The repertoire was sequenced with immunoSEQ multiplex PCR; TCRdb's copy has only in-frame clones and lacks some. This sample has about 150,000 clones; over 60% occur once, and the top ten carry around 2%. Sequencing was done on a sample of PBMCs. The receptor's source is a man aged 30-40 years in good health and CMV-seronegative. V usage is TRBV28 and J usage is TRBJ2-7, with TRBD2 matching over 13 bases. The CDR3 sequence: CATRTSGRKEQYF. Written as DNA, the CDR3 is TGTGCCACCAGGACTAGCGGGAGAAAAGAGCAGTACTTC.